Each of the 15 T cell receptor beta chains below was sequenced from the same sample in a study of T cells after yellow fever vaccination. TCRdb analysed the 5' RACE reads with MiXCR anew, one entry per CDR3 protein. The sample shows about 300,000 distinct CDR3 sequences, roughly 9% of them seen only once. Source: CD4+ T cells sorted from PBMCs, taken 5 days after the yellow fever booster vaccination. These receptors originate from a man between 18 and 35 years old who received the YFV17D yellow fever vaccine.

The sample holds many counts of this clonotype. V and J are TRBV5-1 and TRBJ2-5; TRBD2 aligns across 13 bases. The V gene's germline CDR1 is SGHRS and CDR2 YFSETQ. Losses at the gene ends were 4 bases for V and 2 bases for J; bases not matched to a gene: 5. This CDR3 comprises 16 residues. The chain's CDR3 is CASSEGLAGIQETQYF. CDR3 nucleotides: TGCGCCAGCAGCGAGGGACTAGCGGGGATACAAGAGACCCAGTACTTC.

This clonotype was recorded at least ten times. V and J are TRBV15 and TRBJ1-5; D is unresolved. Germline loops: CDR1 LNHNV, CDR2 YYDKDF (reference sequence). The CDR3 contains 12 residues. The V end was cut by 4 bases, the J end by 5 bases, with 6 bases between. The CDR3 loop is CATSIQDQPQHF. CDR3 nucleotides: TGTGCCACCAGCATTCAGGATCAGCCCCAGCATTTT.

In its sample, this clonotype was seen a few times. V usage is TRBV11-1 and J usage is TRBJ2-3, with 12 bases matching TRBD2. CDR1 SGHAT and CDR2 FQDESV come from the germline V gene (reference sequence). The CDR3 runs to 17 residues. Unmatched junction bases numbered 7, after V lost 3 bases and J lost 3 bases. CDR3 in DNA: TGTGCCAGCAGCTTCCGACTAGCGGGGGTTTATACAGATACGCAGTATTTT. Amino acids: CASSFRLAGVYTDTQYF. The full variable domain, with the rest looked up from reference TRBV11-1 and TRBJ2-3, is EAEVAQSPRYKITEKSQAVAFWCDPISGHATLYWYRQILGQGPELLVQFQDESVVDDSQLPKDRFSAERLKGVDSTLKIQPAELGDSAMYLCASSFRLAGVYTDTQYFGPGTRLTVL.

This clonotype occurred a few times. This chain connects TRBV6-2 or TRBV6-3 to TRBJ1-2; D is uncertain. The CDR3 length is 14 residues. Trimming took off 2 bases at V and 2 bases at J, with 9 bases between the two ends. Germline lookup yields CDR1 MNHEY and CDR2 SVGEGT. CDR3 protein: CASSYGHLNYGYTF. Here the CDR3 DNA reads TGTGCCAGCAGTTACGGGCATTTAAACTATGGCTACACCTTC.

This clonotype was found a few times. The chain couples TRBV7-2 to TRBJ1-2; 7 positions agree with TRBD1. The CDR3 runs to 13 residues. V was pared by 8 bases and J by 7 bases, with 10 bases of the junction left unmatched. CDR1 and CDR2 from the germline V gene are SGHTA and FQGNSA. The CDR3 loop reads CASVPGQRIGYTF. CDR3 nucleotide sequence: TGTGCCAGCGTTCCGGGACAGCGAATTGGCTACACCTTC. Using reference TRBV7-2 and TRBJ1-2 for the parts outside the CDR3, the full variable domain is GAGVSQSPSNKVTEKGKDVELRCDPISGHTALYWYRQSLGQGLEFLIYFQGNSAPDKSGLPSDRFSAERTGGSVSTLTIQRTQQEDSAVYLCASVPGQRIGYTFGSGTRLTVV.

This chain links TRBV7-8 with TRBJ2-5; the D gene is possibly TRBD2 (5 bases). V lost 6 bases and J 7 bases, leaving 12 bases between the germline ends. The CDR3 length is 12 residues. Per germline, CDR1 SGHVS and CDR2 FQNEAQ. In DNA form, the CDR3 reads TGTGCCAGCAGTGCACTTCGGGGGACCCAGTACTTC. This translates into CASSALRGTQYF. The variable domain in full, with the rest retrieved from reference TRBV7-8 and TRBJ2-5, is GAGVSQSPRYKVAKRGQDVALRCDPISGHVSLFWYQQALGQGPEFLTYFQNEAQLDKSGLPSDRFFAERPEGSVSTLKIQRTQQEDSAVYLCASSALRGTQYFGPGTRLLVL.

This clonotype was found a few times. V is TRBV7-8 and J is TRBJ1-1, with D hard to call. The CDR3 totals 16 residues. V lost 1 base, J lost 1 base, and 13 bases lay in between. Germline V gene sequence: CDR1 SGHVS, CDR2 FQNEAQ. CDR3 DNA sequence: TGTGCCAGCAGCTTAGAAGGTAGACCCCCGAACACTGAAGCTTTCTTT. Translation: CASSLEGRPPNTEAFF. The full variable domain, in which reference TRBV7-8 and TRBJ1-1 provide the parts outside the CDR3, is GAGVSQSPRYKVAKRGQDVALRCDPISGHVSLFWYQQALGQGPEFLTYFQNEAQLDKSGLPSDRFFAERPEGSVSTLKIQRTQQEDSAVYLCASSLEGRPPNTEAFFGQGTRLTVV.

The sample holds many counts of this clonotype. This chain connects TRBV10-3 to TRBJ2-3, with TRBD1 as a possible D gene (5 bases). V was pared by 1 base and J by 0 bases, with 11 bases between. Germline V lookup: CDR1 ENHRY, CDR2 SYGVKD. This CDR3 region has 16 residues. CDR3 nucleotide sequence: TGTGCCATCAGTGAGTGGGGCAGTATGAGCACAGATACGCAGTATTTT. As protein: CAISEWGSMSTDTQYF.

The rearrangement joins TRBV11-2 to TRBJ2-1, with 11 bases aligning to TRBD2. This CDR3 has 16 residues. Trimming removed 1 base from V and 4 bases from J; junction bases left unmatched: 3. Germline-derived CDR1 and CDR2 are SGHAT and FQNNGV. The CDR3 loop is CASSLASSGGYNEQFF. Written as DNA, the CDR3 is TGTGCCAGCAGCTTAGCGTCTAGCGGGGGGTACAATGAGCAGTTCTTC.

The chain employs TRBV12-3 or TRBV12-4 and TRBJ1-5, with TRBD1 identical over 9 bases. The CDR3 consists of 17 residues. Trimming cost V 4 bases and J 3 bases; bases outside gene matches: 10. CDR3 in amino acids: CASSYSWGQGFNQPQHF. In DNA form, the CDR3 reads TGTGCCAGCAGTTATAGTTGGGGACAGGGATTCAATCAGCCCCAGCATTTT.

This clonotype was detected ten times or more. The genes are TRBV4-2 and TRBJ2-5; no definite D call. Germline V gives CDR1 LGHNA, CDR2 YNFKEQ. The CDR3 extends over 15 amino acids. V was pared by 2 bases and J by 0 bases, with 10 bases between. The CDR3 DNA reads TGTGCCAGCAGCCAATCTTGGGGAAACCAAGAGACCCAGTACTTC. It yields the protein CASSQSWGNQETQYF.

This clonotype came up a few times. The chain carries TRBV4-3 and TRBJ2-5; unclear D gene. This CDR3 is built from 14 residues. Deletions cut 0 bases from V and 5 bases from J, with 10 bases between. The germline V gene has CDR1 LGHNA and CDR2 YSLEER. The DNA for the CDR3 is TGCGCCAGCAGCCAAGAGCCCCGGAGCGAGACCCAGTACTTC. Its protein is CASSQEPRSETQYF.

V usage is TRBV5-1 and J usage is TRBJ1-1; D unresolved. The V gene's germline CDR1 is SGHRS and CDR2 YFSETQ. Trimming pared 4 bases from V and 5 bases from J, leaving 18 bases between. The CDR3 is 15 residues long. CDR3 sequence reads: CASSLGSIRATEAFF. CDR3 sequence (DNA): TGCGCCAGCAGCCTGGGTTCTATTAGGGCTACTGAAGCTTTCTTT.

This clonotype has only a few counts. The V gene is TRBV6-2 or TRBV6-3, the J gene TRBJ1-2; TRBD1 might be the D (6 bases). The CDR3 is 16 amino acids. Germline values: CDR1 MNHEY, CDR2 SVGEGT. The V gene lost 4 bases and the J gene lost 5 bases, with 20 bases spanning the gap. The CDR3, as DNA: TGTGCCAGCAGTTCCCCTCAGGGGTCGACAACGTATGGCTACACCTTC. Translation gives CASSSPQGSTTYGYTF.

This clonotype was found many times. The genes are TRBV5-1 and TRBJ2-3; 13 positions agree with TRBD2. CDR3 length equals 16 residues. Looked up from germline, CDR1 is SGHRS and CDR2 is YFSETQ. After removal of 4 bases from V and 2 bases from J, the junction contained 4 bases not matched to a gene. The CDR3 DNA follows: TGCGCCAGCAGCAAGGGACTAGCGGGGTTCACAGATACGCAGTATTTT. This translates into CASSKGLAGFTDTQYF.